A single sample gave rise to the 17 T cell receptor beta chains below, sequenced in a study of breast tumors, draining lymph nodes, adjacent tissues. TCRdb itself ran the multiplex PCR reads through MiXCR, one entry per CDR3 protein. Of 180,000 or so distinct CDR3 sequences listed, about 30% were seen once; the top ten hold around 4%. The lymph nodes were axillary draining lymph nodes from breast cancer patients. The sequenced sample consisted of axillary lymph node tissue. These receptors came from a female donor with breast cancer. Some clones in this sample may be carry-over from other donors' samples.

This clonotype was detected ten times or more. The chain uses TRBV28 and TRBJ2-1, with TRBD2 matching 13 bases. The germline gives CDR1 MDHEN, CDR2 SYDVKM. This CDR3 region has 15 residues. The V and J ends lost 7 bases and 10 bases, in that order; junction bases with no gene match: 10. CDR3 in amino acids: CASNYRTSGRGEQFF. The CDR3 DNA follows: TGTGCCAGCAACTATAGGACTAGCGGGAGAGGCGAGCAGTTCTTC.

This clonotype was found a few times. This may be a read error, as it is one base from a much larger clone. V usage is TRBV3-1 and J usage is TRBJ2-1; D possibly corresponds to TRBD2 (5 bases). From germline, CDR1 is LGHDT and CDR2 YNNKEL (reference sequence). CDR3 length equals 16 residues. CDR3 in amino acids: CAGSSRGSSSYNEQFF. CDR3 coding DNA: TGTGCCGGCAGCTCAAGAGGGAGCAGCTCCTACAATGAGCAGTTCTTC.

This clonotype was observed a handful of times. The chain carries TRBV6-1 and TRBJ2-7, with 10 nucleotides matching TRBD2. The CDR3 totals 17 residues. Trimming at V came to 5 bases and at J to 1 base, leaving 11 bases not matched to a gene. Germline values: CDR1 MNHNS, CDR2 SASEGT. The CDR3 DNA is TGTGCCAGCAGTCAATGGAAGACTAGCGGGCGATCCTACGAGCAGTACTTC. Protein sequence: CASSQWKTSGRSYEQYF.

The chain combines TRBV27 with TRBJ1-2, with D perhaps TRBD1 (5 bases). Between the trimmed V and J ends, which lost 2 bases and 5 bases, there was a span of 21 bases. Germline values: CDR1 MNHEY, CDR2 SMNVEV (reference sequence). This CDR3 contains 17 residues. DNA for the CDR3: TGTGCCAGCAGTTTAACCCCCGGGGTGGGGCATGGGTATGGCTACACCTTC. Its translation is CASSLTPGVGHGYGYTF.

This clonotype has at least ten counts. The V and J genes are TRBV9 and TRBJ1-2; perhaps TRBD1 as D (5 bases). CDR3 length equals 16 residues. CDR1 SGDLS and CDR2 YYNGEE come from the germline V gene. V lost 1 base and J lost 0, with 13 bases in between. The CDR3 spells CASSVSREIANYGYTF. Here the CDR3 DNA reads TGTGCCAGCAGCGTAAGCAGGGAGATTGCTAACTATGGCTACACCTTC.

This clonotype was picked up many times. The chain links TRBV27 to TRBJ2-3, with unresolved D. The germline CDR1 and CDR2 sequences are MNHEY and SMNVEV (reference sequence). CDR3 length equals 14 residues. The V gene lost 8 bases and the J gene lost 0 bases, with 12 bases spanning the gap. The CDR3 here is CASFSSTSTDTQYF. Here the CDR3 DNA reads TGTGCCAGCTTCTCAAGTACTAGCACAGATACGCAGTATTTT.

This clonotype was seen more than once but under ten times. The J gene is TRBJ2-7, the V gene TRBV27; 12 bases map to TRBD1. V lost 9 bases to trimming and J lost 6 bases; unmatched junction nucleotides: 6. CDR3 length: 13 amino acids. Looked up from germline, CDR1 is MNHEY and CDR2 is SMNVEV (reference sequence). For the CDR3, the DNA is TGTGCCAGTATGGGACAGGGGGCCGGCGAGCAGTACTTC. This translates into CASMGQGAGEQYF.

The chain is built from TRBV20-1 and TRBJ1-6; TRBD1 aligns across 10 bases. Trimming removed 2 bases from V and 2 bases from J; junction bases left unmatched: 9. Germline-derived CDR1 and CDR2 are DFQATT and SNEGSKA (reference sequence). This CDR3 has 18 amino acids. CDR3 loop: CSARHPGQGSAYNSPLHF. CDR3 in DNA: TGCAGTGCTAGACACCCGGGACAGGGGAGCGCCTATAATTCACCCCTCCACTTT.

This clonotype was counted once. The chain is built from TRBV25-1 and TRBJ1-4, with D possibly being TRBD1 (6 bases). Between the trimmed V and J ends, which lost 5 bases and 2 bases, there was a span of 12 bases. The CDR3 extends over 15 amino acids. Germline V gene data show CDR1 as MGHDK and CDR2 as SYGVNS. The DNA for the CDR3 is TGTGCCAGCAGTCCCAGCGGGGGCACTAATGAAAAACTGTTTTTT. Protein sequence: CASSPSGGTNEKLFF. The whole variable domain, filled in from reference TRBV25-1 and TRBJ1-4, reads EADIYQTPRYLVIGTGKKITLECSQTMGHDKMYWYQQDPGMELHLIHYSYGVNSTEKGDLSSESTVSRIRTEHFPLTLESARPSHTSQYLCASSPSGGTNEKLFFGSGTQLSVL.

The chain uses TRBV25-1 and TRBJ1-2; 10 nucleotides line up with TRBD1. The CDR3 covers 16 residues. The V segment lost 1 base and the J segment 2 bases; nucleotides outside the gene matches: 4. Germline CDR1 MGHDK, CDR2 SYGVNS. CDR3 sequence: CASSEWSGQGNYGYTF. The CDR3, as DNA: TGTGCCAGCAGTGAATGGTCGGGACAGGGGAACTATGGCTACACCTTC.

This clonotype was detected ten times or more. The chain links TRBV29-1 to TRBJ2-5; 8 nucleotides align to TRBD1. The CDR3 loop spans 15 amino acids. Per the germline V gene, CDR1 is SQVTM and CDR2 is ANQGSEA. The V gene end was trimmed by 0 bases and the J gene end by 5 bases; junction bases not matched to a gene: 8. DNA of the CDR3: TGCAGCGTTGAAGATGTAGCAGGGGGCGACGAGACCCAGTACTTC. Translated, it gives CSVEDVAGGDETQYF.

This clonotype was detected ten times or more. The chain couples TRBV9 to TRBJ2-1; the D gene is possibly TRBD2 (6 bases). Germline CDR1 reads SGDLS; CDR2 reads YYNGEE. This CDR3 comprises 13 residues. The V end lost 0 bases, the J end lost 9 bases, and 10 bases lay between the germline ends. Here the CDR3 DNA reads TGTGCCAGCAGCGTAGGGGTCGGGGGTGAGCAGTTCTTC. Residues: CASSVGVGGEQFF.

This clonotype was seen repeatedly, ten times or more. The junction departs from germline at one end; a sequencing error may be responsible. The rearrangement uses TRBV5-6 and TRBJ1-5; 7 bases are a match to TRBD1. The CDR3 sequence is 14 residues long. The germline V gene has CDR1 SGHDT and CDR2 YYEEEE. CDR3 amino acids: CASSYGTVNQSQHF. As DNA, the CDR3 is TGTGCCAGCAGCTATGGGACAGTCAATCAGTCCCAGCATTTT.

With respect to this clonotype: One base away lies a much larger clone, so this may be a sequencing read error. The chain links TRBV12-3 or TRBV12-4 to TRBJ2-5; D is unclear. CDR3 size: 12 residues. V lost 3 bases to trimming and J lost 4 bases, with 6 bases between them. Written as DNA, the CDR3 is TGTGCCAGCAGTTTCACTCGAGAGACCCAGTACTTC. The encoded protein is CASSFTRETQYF.

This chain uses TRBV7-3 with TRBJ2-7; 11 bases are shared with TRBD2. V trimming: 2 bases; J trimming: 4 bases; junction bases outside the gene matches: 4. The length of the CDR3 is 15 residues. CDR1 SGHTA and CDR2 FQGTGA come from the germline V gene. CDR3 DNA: TGTGCCAGCAGCTTATTACTAGCGGGAGCATACGAGCAGTACTTC. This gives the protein CASSLLLAGAYEQYF.

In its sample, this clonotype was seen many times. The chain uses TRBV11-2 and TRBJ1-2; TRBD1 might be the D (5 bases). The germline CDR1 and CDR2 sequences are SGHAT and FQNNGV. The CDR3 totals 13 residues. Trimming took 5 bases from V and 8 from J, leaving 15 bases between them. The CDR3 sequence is CASSTDGAGGYTF. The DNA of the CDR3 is TGTGCCAGCAGCACCGACGGGGCAGGGGGCTACACCTTC.

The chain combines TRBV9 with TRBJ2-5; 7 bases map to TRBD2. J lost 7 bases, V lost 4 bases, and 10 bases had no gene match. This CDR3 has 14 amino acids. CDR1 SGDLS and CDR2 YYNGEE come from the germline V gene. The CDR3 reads CASSPQVGGGTQYF. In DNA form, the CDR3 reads TGTGCCAGCAGCCCCCAAGTGGGGGGGGGGACCCAGTACTTC.